These 23 T cell receptor beta chains were all obtained from the same sample, sequenced in a study of OX40 agonist ivuxolimab in advanced cancers. This table comes from immunoSEQ multiplex PCR, and its TCRdb copy is limited to in-frame clones, with some not included. The sample has some 60,000 clones; about 90% are singletons. This material consisted of CD4+ or CD8+ T cells sorted from blood, taken in a trial of the OX40 agonist ivuxolimab. The receptors stem from an adult with an advanced solid tumor such as melanoma, head and neck, liver or kidney cancer.

The chain recombines TRBV18 with TRBJ2-1, with 8 bases aligning to TRBD2. The CDR3 is 17 amino acids. The V segment lost 3 bases and the J segment 6 bases; nucleotides outside the gene matches: 13. CDR1 KGHSH and CDR2 LQKENI come from the germline V gene. CDR3 amino acids: CASSPRQPGLVANEQFF. CDR3 coding DNA: TGTGCCAGCTCACCGCGGCAACCGGGACTAGTTGCCAATGAGCAGTTCTTC. Full variable domain (remainder filled in from reference TRBV18 and TRBJ2-1): NAGVMQNPRHLVRRRGQEARLRCSPMKGHSHVYWYRQLPEEGLKFMVYLQKENIIDESGMPKERFSAEFPKEGPSILRIQQVVRGDSAAYFCASSPRQPGLVANEQFFGPGTRLTVL.

The V and J genes are TRBV28 and TRBJ2-1; 7 positions agree with TRBD2. The V and J ends lost 10 bases and 11 bases, in that order; junction bases with no gene match: 17. The CDR3 sequence is 14 residues long. The germline gives CDR1 MDHEN, CDR2 SYDVKM. This chain's CDR3 is CATLGGRGVGKQFF. Written as DNA, the CDR3 is TGTGCCACCCTCGGCGGGAGAGGGGTAGGTAAGCAGTTCTTC.

This clone was picked up one time. The CDR3 region has the DNA TGCGCCAGCAGCCAAGTGTGGGGGGGCTACGGGGAGCTGTTTTTT. As protein: CASSQVWGGYGELFF. The chain employs TRBV4-1 and TRBJ2-2, with D possibly being TRBD2 (7 bases). The CDR3 length is 15 residues. Between the trimmed V and J ends, which lost 1 base and 7 bases, there was a span of 13 bases. Per the germline V gene, CDR1 is MGHRA and CDR2 is YSYEKL.

The V gene is TRBV11-2, the J gene TRBJ1-4; maybe TRBD1 (5 bases). The CDR3 runs 17 residues. The germline CDR1 and CDR2 sequences are SGHAT and FQNNGV. V lost 1 base and J 3 bases, leaving 15 bases between the germline ends. The CDR3 nucleotides read TGTGCCAGCAGCTTAGCCGCAGGCTGGGGGGCTAATGAAAAACTGTTTTTT. Protein sequence: CASSLAAGWGANEKLFF.

This clone was counted once. V usage is TRBV11-3 and J usage is TRBJ2-1; 15 bases align to TRBD2. CDR1 is SGHNT and CDR2 is YENEEA in the germline V gene. The CDR3 is made up of 19 amino acids. The V and J ends lost 5 bases and 0 bases, in that order; junction bases with no gene match: 8. In nucleotides, the CDR3 is TGTGCCAGCAGCGCACGGACTAGCGGGAGGGCTAGCTCCTACAATGAGCAGTTCTTC. Its protein product is CASSARTSGRASSYNEQFF. Full variable domain (remainder filled in from reference TRBV11-3 and TRBJ2-1): EAGVVQSPRYKIIEKKQPVAFWCNPISGHNTLYWYLQNLGQGPELLIRYENEEAVDDSQLPKDRFSAERLKGVDSTLKIQPAELGDSAVYLCASSARTSGRASSYNEQFFGPGTRLTVL.

V is TRBV15 and J is TRBJ2-5, with 9 positions matching TRBD2. The germline V gene has CDR1 LNHNV and CDR2 YYDKDF (reference sequence). V trimming: 0 bases; J trimming: 5 bases; junction bases outside the gene matches: 7. The length of the CDR3 is 16 residues. The chain's CDR3 is CATSRDNGGRVETQYF. CDR3 in DNA: TGTGCCACCAGCAGAGATAATGGCGGGAGGGTGGAGACCCAGTACTTC. Full variable domain (missing parts from reference TRBV15 and TRBJ2-5): DAMVIQNPRYQVTQFGKPVTLSCSQTLNHNVMYWYQQKSSQAPKLLFHYYDKDFNNEADTPDNFQSRRPNTSFCFLDIRSPGLGDTAMYLCATSRDNGGRVETQYFGPGTRLLVL.

This chain links TRBV7-2 with TRBJ1-2, with TRBD1 matching 7 bases. This CDR3 has 13 residues. V dropped 2 bases and J dropped 4; count of bases not matched to a gene: 1. Germline lookup yields CDR1 SGHTA and CDR2 FQGNSA. The CDR3 loop reads CASSLSGGYGYTF. The CDR3 DNA sequence: TGTGCCAGCAGCTTATCAGGGGGCTATGGCTACACCTTC.

This chain uses TRBV5-1 with TRBJ2-7; D possibly uses TRBD1 or TRBD2 (5 bases each). Per germline, CDR1 SGHRS and CDR2 YFSETQ. V lost 4 bases, J lost 0 bases, and 14 bases lay in between. CDR3 size: 15 residues. The chain's CDR3 is CASSTPGTGSYEQYF. The CDR3 DNA follows: TGCGCCAGCAGCACGCCCGGGACCGGCTCCTACGAGCAGTACTTC.

This clone has just a few counts. This rearrangement joins TRBV19 to TRBJ2-3, with unresolved D. The V gene lost 9 bases and the J gene lost 6 bases, with 13 bases spanning the gap. The CDR3 is made up of 12 amino acids. In germline, CDR1 is LNHDA, CDR2 SQIVND (reference sequence). CDR3 sequence: CASRQSGDTQYF. The CDR3, as DNA: TGTGCCAGCCGACAATCTGGTGATACGCAGTATTTT. Full variable domain (outside the CDR3, taken from reference TRBV19 and TRBJ2-3): DGGITQSPKYLFRKEGQNVTLSCEQNLNHDAMYWYRQDPGQGLRLIYYSQIVNDFQKGDIAEGYSVSREKKESFPLTVTSAQKNPTAFYLCASRQSGDTQYFGPGTRLTVL.

The gene calls are TRBV7-9 and TRBJ2-7; D gene ambiguous. The CDR3 is made up of 14 amino acids. The ends were cut back, 5 bases at V and 5 bases at J, with 16 bases in the middle. Germline V gene sequence: CDR1 SEHNR, CDR2 FQNEAQ (reference sequence). This CDR3 reads CASSLAGGSHEQYF. The CDR3 nucleotides are TGTGCCAGCAGCCTTGCCGGCGGCAGCCACGAGCAGTACTTC.

The DNA of the CDR3 is TGTGCCAGCAGCCCACGACTAGTTTCCGGGGAGCTGTTTTTT. It specifies CASSPRLVSGELFF. The V gene is TRBV11-2, the J gene TRBJ2-2, with D possibly being TRBD2 (6 bases). V dropped 5 bases and J dropped 6 bases, with 13 bases sitting between them. Germline loops: CDR1 SGHAT, CDR2 FQNNGV. CDR3 length: 14 residues. Based on the CDR3 plus reference TRBV11-2 and TRBJ2-2, the full variable domain is EAGVAQSPRYKIIEKRQSVAFWCNPISGHATLYWYQQILGQGPKLLIQFQNNGVVDDSQLPKDRFSAERLKGVDSTLKIQPAKLEDSAVYLCASSPRLVSGELFFGEGSRLTVL.

With respect to this clone: A read error may produce the germline difference seen at one junction end. V usage is TRBV27 and J usage is TRBJ2-7; 8 nucleotides align to TRBD2. Per the germline V gene, CDR1 is MNHEY and CDR2 is SMNVEV (reference sequence). CDR3 length: 13 amino acids. CDR3 loop: CASNLAGFYEQYF. The DNA of the CDR3 is TGTGCCAGCAATTTAGCGGGGTTCTACGAGCAGTACTTC.

The sample holds one count of this clone. The chain couples TRBV29-1 to TRBJ1-2, with 9 bases identical to TRBD1. The CDR3 contains 14 residues. V lost 5 bases to trimming and J lost 5 bases; unmatched junction nucleotides: 9. Germline CDR1 reads SQVTM; CDR2 reads ANQGSEA. Here the CDR3 reads CSVFYSGQGYGYTF. In DNA form, the CDR3 reads TGCAGCGTTTTCTATTCGGGACAGGGTTATGGCTACACCTTC.

The V gene is TRBV5-1, the J gene TRBJ2-5, with D possibly being TRBD1 or TRBD2 (5 bases each). Trimming cost V 0 bases and J 2 bases, with 11 bases left between them. CDR1 and CDR2 from the germline V gene are SGHRS and YFSETQ. The CDR3 covers 15 residues. In DNA form, the CDR3 reads TGCGCCAGCAGCTTGGCTGGGGGTGGGCAAGAGACCCAGTACTTC. Amino acid sequence: CASSLAGGGQETQYF.

The chain links TRBV28 to TRBJ1-2; possible D gene TRBD1, 5 bases. The CDR3 is 13 amino acids. Germline V CDR1 and CDR2: MDHEN, SYDVKM. V was pared by 8 bases and J by 4 bases, with 14 bases between. DNA for the CDR3: TGTGCCAGCCGTGGCAGGGACGGCTATGGCTACACCTTC. Amino acids: CASRGRDGYGYTF.

This clone appeared a single time. CDR3 loop: CASSSPSRGDTQYF. CDR3 sequence (DNA): TGTGCCAGCAGCTCCCCGTCCCGGGGAGATACGCAGTATTTT. The rearrangement uses TRBV11-2 and TRBJ2-3; possible D gene TRBD2, 5 bases. The CDR3 contains 14 residues. V was pared by 4 bases and J by 5 bases, with 13 bases between. Germline V gene sequence: CDR1 SGHAT, CDR2 FQNNGV. The full variable domain, completed using reference TRBV11-2 and TRBJ2-3, is EAGVAQSPRYKIIEKRQSVAFWCNPISGHATLYWYQQILGQGPKLLIQFQNNGVVDDSQLPKDRFSAERLKGVDSTLKIQPAKLEDSAVYLCASSSPSRGDTQYFGPGTRLTVL.

V usage is TRBV25-1 and J usage is TRBJ1-2; 7 nucleotides align to TRBD1. The CDR3 has 13 residues. CDR1 is MGHDK, CDR2 SYGVNS, per germline. Trimming at V came to 4 bases and at J to 4 bases, leaving 3 bases not matched to a gene. The CDR3 spells CASSGQGVYGYTF. The CDR3 bases are TGTGCCAGCAGTGGACAGGGCGTCTATGGCTACACCTTC.

This chain joins TRBV6-6 and TRBJ2-1; the match to TRBD2 covers 15 bases. There are 15 residues in the CDR3. V dropped 8 bases and J dropped 8; count of bases not matched to a gene: 7. Germline CDR1 reads MNHNY; CDR2 reads SVGAGI (reference sequence). Written as DNA, the CDR3 is TGTGCCAGCCTTCGGCGGACTAGCGGGAGGGATGAGCAGTTCTTC. Translated, it gives CASLRRTSGRDEQFF.

This clone has only a few counts. The V and J genes are TRBV19 and TRBJ1-5; D is unclear. This CDR3 region has 14 residues. Germline V gene data show CDR1 as LNHDA and CDR2 as SQIVND (reference sequence). Trimming removed 6 bases from V and 6 bases from J, with 15 bases in between. The CDR3 DNA is TGTGCCAGTAGGGAATCCCTCCTCGCTCAGCCCCAGCATTTT. Its translation is CASRESLLAQPQHF. Using reference TRBV19 and TRBJ1-5 for the parts outside the CDR3, the full variable domain is DGGITQSPKYLFRKEGQNVTLSCEQNLNHDAMYWYRQDPGQGLRLIYYSQIVNDFQKGDIAEGYSVSREKKESFPLTVTSAQKNPTAFYLCASRESLLAQPQHFGDGTRLSIL.

CDR3 DNA sequence: TGTGCCAGTAGCCCATTCAGCCAAGAGACCCAGTACTTC. Translation gives CASSPFSQETQYF. The V call is TRBV19, the J call TRBJ2-5; D unresolved. The CDR3 length is 13 residues. Germline V CDR1 and CDR2: LNHDA, SQIVND (reference sequence). V gave up 6 bases and J gave up 1 base, with 9 bases separating them.

This clone was seen a few times. The gene calls are TRBV11-3 and TRBJ2-7, with 9 bases aligning to TRBD2. This CDR3 region has 14 residues. Germline loops: CDR1 SGHNT, CDR2 YENEEA. The ends lost 6 bases at V and 5 bases at J; junction bases unmatched: 8. CDR3 DNA: TGTGCCAGCAGTAATAGCGGGAGTTTCCACGAGCAGTACTTC. The encoded protein is CASSNSGSFHEQYF.

The CDR3 DNA is TGCGCCAGCACAGGCTCCTCCTACGAGCAGTACTTC. Translated: CASTGSSYEQYF. The V gene is TRBV5-1, the J gene TRBJ2-7; D is ambiguous. Per the germline V gene, CDR1 is SGHRS and CDR2 is YFSETQ. V lost 6 bases and J lost 0, with 7 bases in between. This CDR3 contains 12 residues.

V and J are TRBV28 and TRBJ1-1; D is unresolved. V lost 3 bases and J 4 bases, leaving 15 bases between the germline ends. Per germline, CDR1 MDHEN and CDR2 SYDVKM. The CDR3 extends over 15 amino acids. The CDR3 reads CASSLNGGGGTEAFF. The CDR3 coding sequence is TGTGCCAGCAGTTTGAATGGTGGCGGAGGCACTGAAGCTTTCTTT. Based on the CDR3 plus reference TRBV28 and TRBJ1-1, the full variable domain is DVKVTQSSRYLVKRTGEKVFLECVQDMDHENMFWYRQDPGLGLRLIYFSYDVKMKEKGDIPEGYSVSREKKERFSLILESASTNQTSMYLCASSLNGGGGTEAFFGQGTRLTVV.